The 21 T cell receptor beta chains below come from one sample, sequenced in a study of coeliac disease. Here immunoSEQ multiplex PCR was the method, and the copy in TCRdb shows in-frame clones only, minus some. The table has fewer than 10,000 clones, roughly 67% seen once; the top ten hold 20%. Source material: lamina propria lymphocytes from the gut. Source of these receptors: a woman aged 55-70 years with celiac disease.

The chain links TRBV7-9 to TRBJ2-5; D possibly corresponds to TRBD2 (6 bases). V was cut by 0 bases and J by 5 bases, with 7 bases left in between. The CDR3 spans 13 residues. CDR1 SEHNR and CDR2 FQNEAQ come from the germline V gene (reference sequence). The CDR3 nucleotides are TGTGCCAGCAGCTTAGCGGGGAGGGAGACCCAGTACTTC. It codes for CASSLAGRETQYF.

The CDR3 DNA reads TGTGCCAGCAGTAGCCGGGACAGCTCCTACGAGCAGTACTTC. This translates into CASSSRDSSYEQYF. The chain uses TRBV6-6 and TRBJ2-7, with TRBD1 matching 7 bases. This CDR3 is built from 14 residues. Germline lookup yields CDR1 MNHNY and CDR2 SVGAGI (reference sequence). V lost 5 bases, J lost 0 bases, and 4 bases stayed unmatched.

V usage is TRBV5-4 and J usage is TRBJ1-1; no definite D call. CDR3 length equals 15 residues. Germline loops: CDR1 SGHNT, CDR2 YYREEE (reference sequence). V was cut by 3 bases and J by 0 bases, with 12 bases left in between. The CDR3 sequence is CASSSATGLNTEAFF. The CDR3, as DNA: TGTGCCAGCAGCTCAGCGACGGGATTGAACACTGAAGCTTTCTTT. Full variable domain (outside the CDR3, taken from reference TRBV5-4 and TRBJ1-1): ETGVTQSPTHLIKTRGQQVTLRCSSQSGHNTVSWYQQALGQGPQFIFQYYREEENGRGNFPPRFSGLQFPNYSSELNVNALELDDSALYLCASSSATGLNTEAFFGQGTRLTVV.

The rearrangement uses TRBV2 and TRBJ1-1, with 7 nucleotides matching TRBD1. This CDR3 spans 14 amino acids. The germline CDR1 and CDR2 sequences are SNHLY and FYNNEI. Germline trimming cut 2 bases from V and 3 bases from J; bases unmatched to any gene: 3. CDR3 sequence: CASSEIDRDTEAFF. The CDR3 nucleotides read TGTGCCAGCAGTGAAATCGACAGGGACACTGAAGCTTTCTTT.

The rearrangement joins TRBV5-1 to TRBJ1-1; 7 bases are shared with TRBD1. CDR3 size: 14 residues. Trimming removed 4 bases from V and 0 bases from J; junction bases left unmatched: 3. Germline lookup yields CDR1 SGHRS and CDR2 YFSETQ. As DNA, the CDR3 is TGCGCCAGCAGCGGACAGGTTATGAACACTGAAGCTTTCTTT. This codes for CASSGQVMNTEAFF. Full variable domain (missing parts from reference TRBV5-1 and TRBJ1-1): KAGVTQTPRYLIKTRGQQVTLSCSPISGHRSVSWYQQTPGQGLQFLFEYFSETQRNKGNFPGRFSGRQFSNSRSEMNVSTLELGDSALYLCASSGQVMNTEAFFGQGTRLTVV.

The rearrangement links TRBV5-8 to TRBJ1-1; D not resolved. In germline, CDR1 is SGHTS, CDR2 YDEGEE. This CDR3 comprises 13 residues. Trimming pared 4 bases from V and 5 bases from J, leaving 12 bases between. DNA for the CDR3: TGTGCCAGCAGCATCCCCCCGGAGACTGAAGCTTTCTTT. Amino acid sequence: CASSIPPETEAFF.

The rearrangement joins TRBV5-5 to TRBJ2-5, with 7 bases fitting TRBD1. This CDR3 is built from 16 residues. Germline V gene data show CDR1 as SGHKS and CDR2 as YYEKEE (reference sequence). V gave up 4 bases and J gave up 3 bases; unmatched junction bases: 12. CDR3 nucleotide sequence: TGTGCCAGCAGCCCTCGGTACCGTGGACAGGAAGAGACCCAGTACTTC. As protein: CASSPRYRGQEETQYF.

The CDR3 DNA reads as TGTGCCAGCAGTACCCGGACTAGCGGCACAGATACGCAGTATTTT. Its protein is CASSTRTSGTDTQYF. The chain links TRBV2 to TRBJ2-3; 9 positions agree with TRBD2. Unmatched junction bases numbered 4, after V lost 5 bases and J lost 1 base. The CDR3 totals 15 residues. Looked up from germline, CDR1 is SNHLY and CDR2 is FYNNEI.

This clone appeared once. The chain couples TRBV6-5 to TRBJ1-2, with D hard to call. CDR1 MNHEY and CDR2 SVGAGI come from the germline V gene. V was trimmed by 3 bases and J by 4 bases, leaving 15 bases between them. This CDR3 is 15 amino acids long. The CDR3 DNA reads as TGTGCCAGCAGTTATACCAGGCGTGAACTCTATGGCTACACCTTC. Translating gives CASSYTRRELYGYTF.

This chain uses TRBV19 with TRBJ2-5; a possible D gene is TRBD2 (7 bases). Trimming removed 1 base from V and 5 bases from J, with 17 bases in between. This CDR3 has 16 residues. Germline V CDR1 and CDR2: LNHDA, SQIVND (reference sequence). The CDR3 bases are TGTGCCAGTAGTATAGTAGGGGGGGCACTTAGGGAGACCCAGTACTTC. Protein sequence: CASSIVGGALRETQYF. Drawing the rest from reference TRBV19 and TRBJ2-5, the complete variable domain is DGGITQSPKYLFRKEGQNVTLSCEQNLNHDAMYWYRQDPGQGLRLIYYSQIVNDFQKGDIAEGYSVSREKKESFPLTVTSAQKNPTAFYLCASSIVGGALRETQYFGPGTRLLVL.

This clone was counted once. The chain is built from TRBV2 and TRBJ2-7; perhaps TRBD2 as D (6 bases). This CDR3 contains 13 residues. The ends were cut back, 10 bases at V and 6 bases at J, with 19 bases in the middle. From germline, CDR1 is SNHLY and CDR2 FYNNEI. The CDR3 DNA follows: TGTGCCACCCGGGAGCCCTCCTCGCGCGAGCAGTACTTC. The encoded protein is CATREPSSREQYF.

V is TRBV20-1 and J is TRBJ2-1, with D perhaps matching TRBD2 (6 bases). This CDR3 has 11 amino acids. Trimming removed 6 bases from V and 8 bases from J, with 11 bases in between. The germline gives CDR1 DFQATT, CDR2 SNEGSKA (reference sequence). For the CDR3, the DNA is TGCAGTGCCGGGGGAGGCGATGAGCAGTTCTTC. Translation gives CSAGGGDEQFF.

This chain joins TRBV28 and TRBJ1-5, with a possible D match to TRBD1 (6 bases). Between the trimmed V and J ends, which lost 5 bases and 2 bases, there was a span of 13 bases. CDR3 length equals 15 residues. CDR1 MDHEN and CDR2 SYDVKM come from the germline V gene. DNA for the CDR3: TGTGCCAGCAGTATACAGGGAATTGGCAATCAGCCCCAGCATTTT. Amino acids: CASSIQGIGNQPQHF.

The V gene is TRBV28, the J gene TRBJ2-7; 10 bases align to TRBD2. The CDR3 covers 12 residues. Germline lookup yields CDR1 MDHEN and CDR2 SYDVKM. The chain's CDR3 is CGTTSGAYEQYF. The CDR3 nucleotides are TGTGGGACTACTAGCGGGGCCTACGAGCAGTACTTC.

This chain's CDR3 is CASSTTVLAKNIQYF. The CDR3 region has the DNA TGTGCCAGCAGCACGACAGTACTAGCCAAAAACATTCAGTACTTC. This chain links TRBV11-1 with TRBJ2-4, with D perhaps matching TRBD1 (5 bases). The CDR3 length is 15 residues. Trimming removed 5 bases at V and 0 bases at J, with 11 bases between. The germline gives CDR1 SGHAT, CDR2 FQDESV (reference sequence).

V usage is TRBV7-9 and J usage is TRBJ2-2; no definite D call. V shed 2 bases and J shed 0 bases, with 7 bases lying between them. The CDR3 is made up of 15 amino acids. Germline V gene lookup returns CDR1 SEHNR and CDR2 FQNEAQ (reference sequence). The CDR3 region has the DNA TGTGCCAGCAGCTTATCAGGTCCGAACACCGGGGAGCTGTTTTTT. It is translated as CASSLSGPNTGELFF.

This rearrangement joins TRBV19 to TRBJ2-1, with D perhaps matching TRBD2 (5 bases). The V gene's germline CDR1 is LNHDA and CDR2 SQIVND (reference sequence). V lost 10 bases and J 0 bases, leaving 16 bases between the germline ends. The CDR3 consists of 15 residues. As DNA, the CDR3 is TGTGCCACTATTCGGGATCCGAGCTCCTACAATGAGCAGTTCTTC. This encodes CATIRDPSSYNEQFF.

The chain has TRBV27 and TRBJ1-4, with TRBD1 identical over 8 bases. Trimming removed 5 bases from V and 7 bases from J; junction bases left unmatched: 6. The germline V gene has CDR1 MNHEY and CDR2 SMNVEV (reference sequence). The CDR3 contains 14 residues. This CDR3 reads CASSPSGGVEKLFF. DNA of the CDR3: TGTGCCAGCAGTCCCTCAGGGGGCGTTGAAAAACTGTTTTTT.

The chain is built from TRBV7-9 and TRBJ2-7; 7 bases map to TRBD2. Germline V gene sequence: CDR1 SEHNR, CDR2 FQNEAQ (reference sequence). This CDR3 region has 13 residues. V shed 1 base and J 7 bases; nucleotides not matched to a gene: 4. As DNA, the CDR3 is TGTGCCAGCAGCTTAGGGGAGGGGTTGGAGCAGTACTTC. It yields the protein CASSLGEGLEQYF.

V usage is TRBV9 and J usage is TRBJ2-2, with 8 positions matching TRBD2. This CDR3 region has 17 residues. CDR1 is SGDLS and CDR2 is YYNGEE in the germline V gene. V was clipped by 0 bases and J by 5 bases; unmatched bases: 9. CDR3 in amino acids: CASSVDKRGLVTGELFF. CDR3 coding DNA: TGTGCCAGCAGCGTAGATAAGCGGGGGTTGGTTACCGGGGAGCTGTTTTTT.

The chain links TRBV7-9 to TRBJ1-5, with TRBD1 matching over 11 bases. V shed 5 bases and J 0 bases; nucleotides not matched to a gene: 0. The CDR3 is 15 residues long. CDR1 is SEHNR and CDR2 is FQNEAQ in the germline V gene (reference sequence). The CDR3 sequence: CASSGTGGSNQPQHF. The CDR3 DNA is TGTGCCAGCAGCGGGACAGGGGGTAGCAATCAGCCCCAGCATTTT.